This TCR beta chain was profiled in a study of post-analysis software for immune sequencing data. Turning to the study itself: Clinical courses comprised relapsing-remitting, secondary progressive and progressive-relapsing multiple sclerosis. The study, taken as a whole, reports: With TRBV5-6, TRBV5-1 and TRBV20-1 included, a handful of TRBV segments were more frequent in patients than in controls. Multiple sclerosis patients had significantly lower normalized Chao1 diversity than controls.

The library was made from cDNA and included unique molecular identifiers. cDNA molecules numbering roughly 500,000 came from roughly 1.1 to 9.2 million T cells. TCRdb recomputed calls from the PCR reads with MiXCR, one row per CDR3 protein. This repertoire shows approximately 730,000 distinct CDR3 sequences, about 32% found once; its top ten account for approximately 0.6%. Germline V gives CDR1 MGHRA, CDR2 YSYEKL. This CDR3 region has 14 residues. Between the trimmed V and J ends, which lost 1 base and 4 bases, there was a span of 9 bases. In the case of this clonotype: What it binds is unknown.

The receptor's source is a girl between 10 and 17 years old with multiple sclerosis. The material sequenced was blood. This chain links TRBV4-1 with TRBJ2-3; D unclear. The CDR3: CASSQGPLADTQYF. CDR3 in DNA: TGCGCCAGCAGCCAAGGGCCCCTGGCAGATACGCAGTATTTT.